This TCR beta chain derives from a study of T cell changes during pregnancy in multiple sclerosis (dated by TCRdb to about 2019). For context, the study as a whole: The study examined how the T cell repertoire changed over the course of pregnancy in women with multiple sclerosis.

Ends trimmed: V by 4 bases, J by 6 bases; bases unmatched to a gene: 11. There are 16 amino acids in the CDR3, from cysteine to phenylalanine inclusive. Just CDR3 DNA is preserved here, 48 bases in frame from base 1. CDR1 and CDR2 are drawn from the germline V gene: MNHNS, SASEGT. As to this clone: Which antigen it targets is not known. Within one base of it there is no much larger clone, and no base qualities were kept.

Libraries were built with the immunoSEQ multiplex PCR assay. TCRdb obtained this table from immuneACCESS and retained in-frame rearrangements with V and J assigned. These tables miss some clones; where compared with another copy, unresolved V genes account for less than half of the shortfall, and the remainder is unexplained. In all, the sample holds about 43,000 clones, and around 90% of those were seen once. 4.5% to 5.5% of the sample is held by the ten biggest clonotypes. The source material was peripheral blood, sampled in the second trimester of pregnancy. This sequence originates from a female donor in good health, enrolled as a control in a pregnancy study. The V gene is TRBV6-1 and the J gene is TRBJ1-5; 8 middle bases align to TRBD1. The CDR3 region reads CASSAPRQGALQPQHF. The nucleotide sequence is TGTGCCAGCAGTGCGCCCCGCCAGGGGGCCCTTCAGCCCCAGCATTTT.